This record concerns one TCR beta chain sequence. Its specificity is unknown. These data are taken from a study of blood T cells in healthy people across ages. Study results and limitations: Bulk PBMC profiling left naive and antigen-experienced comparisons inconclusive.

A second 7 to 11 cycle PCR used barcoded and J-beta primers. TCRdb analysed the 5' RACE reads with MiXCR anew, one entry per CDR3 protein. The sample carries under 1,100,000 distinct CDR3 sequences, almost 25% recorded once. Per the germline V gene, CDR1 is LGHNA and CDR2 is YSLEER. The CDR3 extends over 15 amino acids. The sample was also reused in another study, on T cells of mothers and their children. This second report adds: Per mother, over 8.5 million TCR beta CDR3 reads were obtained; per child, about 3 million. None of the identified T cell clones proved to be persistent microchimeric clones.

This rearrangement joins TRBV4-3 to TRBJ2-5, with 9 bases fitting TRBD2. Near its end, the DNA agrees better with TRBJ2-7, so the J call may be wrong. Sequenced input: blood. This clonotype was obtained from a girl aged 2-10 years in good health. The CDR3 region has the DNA TGCGCCAGCAGCCAAGCGGCGGGGGGGACCTACGAGCAGTACTTC. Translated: CASSQAAGGTYEQYF.